This entry lists 4 T cell receptor beta chains sequenced from one sample in a study of tumor T cells in aggressive B-cell lymphoma (dated by TCRdb to the late 2010s). Receptor libraries were prepared by the immunoSEQ multiplex PCR assay. TCRdb obtained this table from immuneACCESS and retained in-frame rearrangements with V and J assigned. These tables miss some clones; where compared with another copy, unresolved V genes account for less than half of the shortfall, and the remainder is unexplained. Across this sample there are fewer than 2,000 clones, with 93% seen only once. The ten largest account for over 3% of the sample. Sequencing was carried out using tumor tissue. These receptors all stem from an adult with diffuse large B cell lymphoma.

In the case of this clone: Its ends do not fully match the called genes, so a read error is possible. The V and J genes are TRBV4-3 and TRBJ2-3; 7 positions agree with TRBD1. Germline CDR1 and CDR2: LGHNA and YSLEER. The CDR3 runs to 16 residues. The CDR3 sequence: CASSQDTGVSTDTQYF. The CDR3, as DNA: TGCGCCAGTAGCCAAGATACAGGGGTTAGCACAGATACGCAGTATTTT.

The rearrangement links TRBV9 to TRBJ2-7, with 9 bases matching TRBD1. CDR3 length: 16 amino acids. Germline trimming cut 3 bases from V and 5 bases from J; bases unmatched to any gene: 12. Germline CDR1 reads SGDLS; CDR2 reads YYNGEE. The CDR3 protein is CASSAGQGSGRDEQYF. The DNA of the CDR3 is TGTGCCAGCAGCGCGGGACAGGGCTCCGGGAGAGACGAGCAGTACTTC.

The chain combines TRBV6-1 with TRBJ2-3, with unresolved D. Germline V gene data show CDR1 as MNHNS and CDR2 as SASEGT. Between the trimmed V and J ends, which lost 2 bases and 2 bases, there was a span of 17 bases. This CDR3 is 17 amino acids long. The CDR3 DNA sequence: TGTGCCAGCAGTGAAAGGAGCCTCGAAGGAATCACAGATACGCAGTATTTT. Amino acid sequence: CASSERSLEGITDTQYF.

This chain connects TRBV7-9 to TRBJ2-3; D uncertain. In germline, CDR1 is SEHNR, CDR2 FQNEAQ (reference sequence). Trimming left V 3 bases short and J 6 bases short, with 7 bases between. This CDR3 spans 12 amino acids. In nucleotides, the CDR3 is TGTGCCAGCAGCTTGTCACTGGATACGCAGTATTTT. Its protein product is CASSLSLDTQYF.